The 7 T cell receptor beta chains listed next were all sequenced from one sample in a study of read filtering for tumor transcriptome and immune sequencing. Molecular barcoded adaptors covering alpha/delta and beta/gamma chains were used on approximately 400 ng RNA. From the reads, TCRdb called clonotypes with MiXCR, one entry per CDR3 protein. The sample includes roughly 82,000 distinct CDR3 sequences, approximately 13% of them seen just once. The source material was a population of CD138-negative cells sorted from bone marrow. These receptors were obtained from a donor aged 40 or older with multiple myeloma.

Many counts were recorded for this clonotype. CDR3: CASSQYGETGELFF. CDR3 DNA: TGTGCCAGCAGCCAATACGGGGAAACCGGGGAGCTGTTTTTT. The chain joins TRBV3-1 to TRBJ2-2, with D perhaps TRBD2 (5 bases). Germline values: CDR1 LGHDT, CDR2 YNNKEL (reference sequence). V gave up 2 bases and J gave up 5 bases, with 9 bases separating them. The CDR3 contains 14 residues. The full variable domain, in which reference TRBV3-1 and TRBJ2-2 provide the parts outside the CDR3, is DTAVSQTPKYLVTQMGNDKSIKCEQNLGHDTMYWYKQDSKKFLKIMFSYNNKELIINETVPNRFSPKSPDKAHLNLHINSLELGDSAVYFCASSQYGETGELFFGEGSRLTVL.

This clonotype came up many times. CDR3 DNA: TGTGCTAGTGGTTTCCGAGACGGACAGCCCCAGCATTTT. Translated: CASGFRDGQPQHF. The chain couples TRBV12-5 to TRBJ1-5; D unresolved. The length of the CDR3 is 13 residues. V was trimmed by 3 bases and J by 7 bases, leaving 10 bases between them. The germline V gene encodes CDR1 LGHNT and CDR2 FRNRAP.

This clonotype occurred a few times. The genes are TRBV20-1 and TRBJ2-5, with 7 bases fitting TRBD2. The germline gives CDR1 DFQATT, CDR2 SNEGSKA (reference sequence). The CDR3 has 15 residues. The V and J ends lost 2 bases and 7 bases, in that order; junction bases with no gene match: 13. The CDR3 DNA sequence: TGCAGTGCTAGATCAAACCCAGGGACTAAAGGGACCCAGTACTTC. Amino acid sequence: CSARSNPGTKGTQYF.

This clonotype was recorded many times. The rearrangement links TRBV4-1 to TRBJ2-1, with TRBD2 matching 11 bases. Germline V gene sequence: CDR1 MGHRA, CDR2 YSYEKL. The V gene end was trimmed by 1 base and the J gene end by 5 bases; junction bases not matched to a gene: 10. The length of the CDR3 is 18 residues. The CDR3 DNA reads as TGCGCCAGCAGCCAAGTAGCGGGAGGGTACCCTGGTAACAATGAGCAGTTCTTC. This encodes CASSQVAGGYPGNNEQFF.

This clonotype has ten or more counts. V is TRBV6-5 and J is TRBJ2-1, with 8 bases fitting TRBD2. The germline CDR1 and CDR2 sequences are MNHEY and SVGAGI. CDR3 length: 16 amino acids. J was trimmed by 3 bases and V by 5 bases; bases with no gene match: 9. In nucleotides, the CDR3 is TGTGCCAGCAGTGGCAATCTAGCGGGTGTCTACAATGAGCAGTTCTTC. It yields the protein CASSGNLAGVYNEQFF.

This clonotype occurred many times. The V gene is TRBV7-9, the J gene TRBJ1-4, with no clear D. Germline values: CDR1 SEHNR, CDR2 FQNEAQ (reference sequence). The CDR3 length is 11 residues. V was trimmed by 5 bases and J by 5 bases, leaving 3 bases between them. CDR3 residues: CASSRNEKLFF. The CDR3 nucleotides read TGTGCCAGCAGCCGCAATGAAAAACTGTTTTTT.

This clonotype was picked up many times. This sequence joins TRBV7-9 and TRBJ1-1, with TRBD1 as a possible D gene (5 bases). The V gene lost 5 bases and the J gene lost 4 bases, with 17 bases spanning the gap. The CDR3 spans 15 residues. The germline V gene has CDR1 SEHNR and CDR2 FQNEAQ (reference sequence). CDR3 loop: CASSPARGPSTEAFF. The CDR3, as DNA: TGTGCCAGCAGCCCCGCTAGGGGTCCCTCCACTGAAGCTTTCTTT.